The rows below give T cell receptor beta chains drawn from one sample of a study of T-cell reconstitution after alpha-beta-depleted transplantation in children. TCRdb independently ran MiXCR on the PCR reads; one entry per CDR3 protein. The top ten hold roughly 5.4% of the sample, which has 490,000 or so distinct CDR3 sequences, 12% seen once. The sequencing here drew on PBMCs from the stem cell graft donor, taken from the stem cell graft. These receptors were collected from a human donor who donated a stem cell graft to a child with combined immunodeficiency. CDR3s include the opening cysteine and the closing phenylalanine or tryptophan. Fields, in order: clone size, D gene, J gene, V gene, CDR3 length, CDR3 DNA, CDR3 protein. D genes are given only for firm matches. Clone size is stated in some rows and not others, as once, few, many or a class when expanded.

clone size: few; D gene: TRBD1; J gene: TRBJ2-3; V gene: TRBV2; CDR3 length: 15; CDR3 DNA: TGTGCCAGCGGCGGACAGGGTATTGGCACAGATACGCAGTATTTT; CDR3 protein: CASGGQGIGTDTQYF
clone size: NA; D gene: TRBD1; J gene: TRBJ2-3; V gene: TRBV4-3; CDR3 length: 15; CDR3 DNA: TGCGCCAGCAGCCAAGGCACAGGGGGCGCAGATACGCAGTATTTT; CDR3 protein: CASSQGTGGADTQYF
clone size: NA; D gene: TRBD1; J gene: TRBJ1-3; V gene: TRBV20-1; CDR3 length: 14; CDR3 DNA: TGCAGTGCTAGAGTCAGGGGGCTTGGAAACACCATATATTTT; CDR3 protein: CSARVRGLGNTIYF
clone size: few; D gene: TRBD1; J gene: TRBJ2-7; V gene: TRBV5-5; CDR3 length: 13; CDR3 DNA: TGTGCCAGCAGCTCCTTAGGACAGGAGGAGCAGTACTTC; CDR3 protein: CASSSLGQEEQYF
clone size: NA; D gene: TRBD1; J gene: TRBJ1-5; V gene: TRBV12-3/TRBV12-4; CDR3 length: 15; CDR3 DNA: TGTGCCAGCAAGACAGGGGGTGGGAGCAATCAGCCCCAGCATTTT; CDR3 protein: CASKTGGGSNQPQHF
clone size: NA; D gene: NA; J gene: TRBJ2-7; V gene: TRBV4-3; CDR3 length: 14; CDR3 DNA: TGCGCCAGCAGCCAAGACCCGAGAGAAGGCGAGCAGTACTTC; CDR3 protein: CASSQDPREGEQYF
clone size: few; D gene: NA; J gene: TRBJ2-3; V gene: TRBV21-1; CDR3 length: 19; CDR3 DNA: TGTGCCAGCAGGCGCAAAGGCAATAGCGCGTTGAGTAGCACAGATACGCAGTATTTT; CDR3 protein: CASRRKGNSALSSTDTQYF
clone size: many; D gene: NA; J gene: TRBJ2-7; V gene: TRBV27; CDR3 length: 13; CDR3 DNA: TGTGCCAGCAGTTTATCTGTCAGTTACGAGCAGTACTTC; CDR3 protein: CASSLSVSYEQYF
clone size: NA; D gene: NA; J gene: TRBJ2-2; V gene: TRBV7-8; CDR3 length: 16; CDR3 DNA: TGTGCCAGCAGCTTAGGGGTGGAGCTATTCACCGGGGAGCTGTTTTTT; CDR3 protein: CASSLGVELFTGELFF
clone size: few; D gene: TRBD1; J gene: TRBJ1-1; V gene: TRBV11-3; CDR3 length: 14; CDR3 DNA: TGTGCCAGCAGCCATGGACAGGCTAACACTGAAGCTTTCTTT; CDR3 protein: CASSHGQANTEAFF
clone size: NA; D gene: NA; J gene: TRBJ1-5; V gene: TRBV9; CDR3 length: 14; CDR3 DNA: TGTGCCAGCAGCGCAAGGGACATCAATCAGCCCCAGCATTTT; CDR3 protein: CASSARDINQPQHF
clone size: few; D gene: NA; J gene: TRBJ1-2; V gene: TRBV4-1; CDR3 length: 13; CDR3 DNA: TGCGCCAGCAGCCAAGCTTTGAACAATGGCTACACCTTC; CDR3 protein: CASSQALNNGYTF
clone size: many; D gene: NA; J gene: TRBJ2-3; V gene: TRBV20-1; CDR3 length: 14; CDR3 DNA: TGCAGTGCCATAGGGACTGCAAACACAGATACGCAGTATTTT; CDR3 protein: CSAIGTANTDTQYF
clone size: few; D gene: NA; J gene: TRBJ2-7; V gene: TRBV28; CDR3 length: 18; CDR3 DNA: TGTGCCAGCAGTCCCACCCGGCGGCGGGGAAAGCTCTCCTACGAGCAGTACTTC; CDR3 protein: CASSPTRRRGKLSYEQYF
clone size: NA; D gene: NA; J gene: TRBJ2-7; V gene: TRBV12-3/TRBV12-4; CDR3 length: 14; CDR3 DNA: TGTGCCAGCAGTCGTACCGGGACCAACCACGAGCAGTACTTC; CDR3 protein: CASSRTGTNHEQYF
clone size: NA; D gene: NA; J gene: TRBJ1-5; V gene: TRBV20-1; CDR3 length: 15; CDR3 DNA: TGCAGTGCTATTGGCCAACTCAATAGCAATCAGCCCCAGCATTTT; CDR3 protein: CSAIGQLNSNQPQHF